Shown below are 25 T cell receptor beta chains from a single sample sequenced in a study of response to subunit inactivated influenza vaccine. TCRdb fed the RT-PCR reads into MiXCR, producing one record per CDR3 protein. The sample records hundreds of thousands of distinct CDR3 sequences, approximately 15% being singletons. This sample comprised PBMCs from blood, obtained 14 to 15 days before vaccination. These receptors were taken from a man in his forties or fifties who received an inactivated influenza vaccine.

This clonotype was observed a handful of times. The genes are TRBV6-1 and TRBJ2-7; 9 positions agree with TRBD1. V shed 2 bases, J shed 5 bases, and the junction held 7 bases outside the gene matches. The CDR3 has 15 residues. Germline V gene data show CDR1 as MNHNS and CDR2 as SASEGT. The CDR3 coding sequence is TGTGCCAGCAGTGAATCCGGGACAGGGATCGACGAGCAGTACTTC. Amino acid sequence: CASSESGTGIDEQYF.

This clonotype occurred many times. J is TRBJ2-3 and V is TRBV7-9; D not resolved. Germline V gene lookup returns CDR1 SEHNR and CDR2 FQNEAQ (reference sequence). The V gene lost 3 bases and the J gene lost 3 bases, with 7 bases spanning the gap. This CDR3 region has 13 residues. Here the CDR3 reads CASSFSATDTQYF. In nucleotides, the CDR3 is TGTGCCAGCAGCTTTTCGGCTACAGATACGCAGTATTTT.

This clonotype was counted at least ten times. The V and J genes are TRBV5-1 and TRBJ2-1, with 8 bases that match TRBD2. Germline V gene lookup returns CDR1 SGHRS and CDR2 YFSETQ. The junction had 3 bases not matched to a gene; V was cut back by 2 bases and J by 2 bases. The CDR3 is made up of 15 amino acids. The CDR3, as DNA: TGCGCCAGCAGCTTAAGCGGGAGTCCCTACAATGAGCAGTTCTTC. Its protein product is CASSLSGSPYNEQFF.

This clonotype was counted between two and nine times. The CDR3 DNA reads TGTGCCATCAGGACAGGTTCTGAAGCTTTCTTT. Translation: CAIRTGSEAFF. The chain links TRBV10-3 to TRBJ1-1; D is perhaps TRBD1 (6 bases). Germline V gene lookup returns CDR1 ENHRY and CDR2 SYGVKD. Trimming took 6 bases from V and 6 from J, leaving 8 bases between them. This CDR3 has 11 amino acids.

The rearrangement links TRBV6-1 to TRBJ2-2; possibly TRBD1 for D (6 bases). Germline V CDR1 and CDR2: MNHNS, SASEGT. The CDR3 length is 16 residues. Trimming cost V 8 bases and J 6 bases, with 22 bases left between them. This chain's CDR3 is CASGLPSGHLAGELFF. As DNA, the CDR3 is TGTGCCAGCGGCCTCCCATCGGGACATTTAGCCGGGGAGCTGTTTTTT.

This rearrangement joins TRBV29-1 to TRBJ2-7, with TRBD2 matching over 10 bases. The CDR3 sequence is 12 residues long. Germline lookup yields CDR1 SQVTM and CDR2 ANQGSEA. V dropped 7 bases and J dropped 5; count of bases not matched to a gene: 5. The CDR3 DNA follows: TGCAGCGCGAGCGGGGGGGAAAACGAGCAGTACTTC. Amino acid sequence: CSASGGENEQYF.

This clonotype turned up a few times. V usage is TRBV12-3 or TRBV12-4 and J usage is TRBJ2-7; 9 bases line up with TRBD1. With V trimmed by 6 bases and J by 5 bases, 11 bases remained unmatched. This CDR3 is built from 15 residues. CDR3 sequence (DNA): TGTGCCAGCAGGAACTCCGGGACAGGGATACACGAGCAGTACTTC. Its protein product is CASRNSGTGIHEQYF.

This clonotype was observed a few times. The gene calls are TRBV5-1 and TRBJ2-7; TRBD1 agrees at 8 bases. The J segment lost 2 bases and the V segment lost 4 bases, leaving 11 bases of the junction unmatched. Germline CDR1 reads SGHRS; CDR2 reads YFSETQ. This CDR3 is built from 16 residues. This CDR3 is CASSPTGTGSPYEQYF. The CDR3 DNA reads TGCGCCAGCAGCCCAACCGGGACAGGATCCCCCTACGAGCAGTACTTC.

J is TRBJ1-2 and V is TRBV6-1, with no clear D. CDR1 and CDR2 (germline): MNHNS, SASEGT. This CDR3 region has 13 residues. V was shortened by 8 bases and J by 2 bases, with 12 bases between the two germline ends. The CDR3 here is CASDRTGNYGYTF. The CDR3, as DNA: TGTGCCAGCGACCGGACGGGGAACTATGGCTACACCTTC.

CDR3 coding DNA: TGTGCCAGTAGAACCGACAGGGCCGGGGAGCTGTTTTTT. Encoded protein: CASRTDRAGELFF. The chain uses TRBV19 and TRBJ2-2; 7 positions match TRBD1. This CDR3 spans 13 amino acids. V was pared by 6 bases and J by 6 bases, with 4 bases of the junction left unmatched. Per the germline V gene, CDR1 is LNHDA and CDR2 is SQIVND (reference sequence).

This clonotype was counted many times. The chain is built from TRBV15 and TRBJ2-7; the match to TRBD2 covers 9 bases. V shed 11 bases and J 6 bases; nucleotides not matched to a gene: 14. The CDR3 is 14 residues long. Germline lookup yields CDR1 LNHNV and CDR2 YYDKDF (reference sequence). CDR3: CAFQGSGSNGEQYF. The CDR3 region has the DNA TGTGCCTTTCAGGGTAGCGGGAGTAACGGCGAGCAGTACTTC.

The chain links TRBV4-1 to TRBJ1-5; D not certain. Germline V gene lookup returns CDR1 MGHRA and CDR2 YSYEKL. This CDR3 has 16 amino acids. Trimming removed 2 bases from V and 5 bases from J, with 16 bases in between. CDR3 bases: TGCGCCAGCAGCCAAAATATGGCAGCGAGCGATCAGCCCCAGCATTTT. Protein sequence: CASSQNMAASDQPQHF.

V gene TRBV20-1 combines with J gene TRBJ1-2, with 7 positions matching TRBD1. Trimming removed 2 bases from V and 5 bases from J; junction bases left unmatched: 5. Per germline, CDR1 DFQATT and CDR2 SNEGSKA (reference sequence). The length of the CDR3 is 13 residues. CDR3 loop: CSARFQGGYGYTF. Written as DNA, the CDR3 is TGCAGTGCTAGATTCCAGGGGGGTTATGGCTACACCTTC.

The chain links TRBV7-2 to TRBJ2-2; D is unclear. Germline CDR1 reads SGHTA; CDR2 reads FQGNSA. The V and J ends lost 1 base and 7 bases respectively, with 16 bases between them. The CDR3 is 16 amino acids. The CDR3 coding sequence is TGTGCCAGCAGCTTAGAACCGGGTCGTGCCCACGGGGAGCTGTTTTTT. Its translation: CASSLEPGRAHGELFF.

This chain links TRBV6-1 with TRBJ1-2; D may be TRBD1 (6 bases). Trimming pared 5 bases from V and 2 bases from J, leaving 15 bases between. The germline gives CDR1 MNHNS, CDR2 SASEGT. This CDR3 has 15 amino acids. CDR3 in DNA: TGTGCCAGCAGTACCCTGGGGGGCCGAAACTATGGCTACACCTTC. Translation gives CASSTLGGRNYGYTF.

There are a few counts of this clonotype. The rearrangement joins TRBV20-1 to TRBJ2-5; D call uncertain. V dropped 3 bases and J dropped 9 bases, with 14 bases sitting between them. CDR3 size: 12 residues. CDR1 and CDR2 (germline): DFQATT, SNEGSKA (reference sequence). CDR3 amino acids: CSASPVSIAQYF. CDR3 in DNA: TGCAGTGCTAGTCCAGTATCGATCGCCCAGTACTTC.

J is TRBJ1-1 and V is TRBV5-1; D unclear. The CDR3 is 15 residues long. Trimming took 4 bases from V and 1 from J, leaving 14 bases between them. The germline gives CDR1 SGHRS, CDR2 YFSETQ. This chain's CDR3 is CASSRDIQRNTEAFF. Here the CDR3 DNA reads TGCGCCAGCAGCCGCGATATACAACGGAACACTGAAGCTTTCTTT.

The J gene is TRBJ2-1, the V gene TRBV7-2; 7 bases line up with TRBD2. The CDR3 totals 17 residues. Germline CDR1 SGHTA, CDR2 FQGNSA. After removal of 3 bases from V and 7 bases from J, the junction contained 15 bases not matched to a gene. CDR3 loop: CASSFRAGPLLNNEQFF. For the CDR3, the DNA is TGTGCCAGCAGCTTTCGAGCGGGACCTCTCTTGAATAATGAGCAGTTCTTC.

The sample holds a few counts of this clonotype. The chain links TRBV6-2 or TRBV6-3 to TRBJ2-1; D gene unclear. This CDR3 region has 14 residues. Germline-derived CDR1 and CDR2 are MNHEY and SVGEGT. With 4 bases removed from V and 4 bases from J, the gap between germline ends came to 11 bases. The DNA of the CDR3 is TGTGCCAGCAGTTGGGCCGTGGGGTACAATGAGCAGTTCTTC. This encodes CASSWAVGYNEQFF.

This chain uses TRBV10-3 with TRBJ2-1; D uncertain. Deletions cut 1 base from V and 6 bases from J, with 4 bases between. This CDR3 comprises 12 residues. Germline CDR1 reads ENHRY; CDR2 reads SYGVKD. This chain's CDR3 is CAISELGNEQFF. The CDR3 nucleotides read TGTGCCATCAGTGAGTTAGGCAATGAGCAGTTCTTC.

The chain links TRBV5-5 to TRBJ2-5, with D perhaps matching TRBD1 or TRBD2 (5 bases each). This CDR3 comprises 16 residues. CDR1 and CDR2 from the germline V gene are SGHKS and YYEKEE (reference sequence). V was trimmed by 2 bases and J by 7 bases, leaving 21 bases between them. The CDR3 is CASSFYPPGTTGTQYF. Written as DNA, the CDR3 is TGTGCCAGCAGCTTTTACCCCCCCGGGACGACTGGGACCCAGTACTTC.

J is TRBJ1-1 and V is TRBV18; D may be TRBD1 (5 bases). V shed 3 bases and J shed 7 bases, with 9 bases lying between them. CDR3 size: 12 residues. The germline V gene encodes CDR1 KGHSH and CDR2 LQKENI. CDR3 nucleotides: TGTGCCAGCTCACCTAACAGGAATGAAGCTTTCTTT. Translation gives CASSPNRNEAFF.

This clonotype was counted between two and nine times. The chain carries TRBV6-1 and TRBJ1-1; D possibly corresponds to TRBD1 (6 bases). Trimming removed 11 bases at V and 0 bases at J, with 16 bases between. The germline V gene has CDR1 MNHNS and CDR2 SASEGT. This CDR3 has 14 residues. This chain's CDR3 is CASQRGRMNTEAFF. CDR3 bases: TGTGCCTCCCAGAGGGGGAGAATGAACACTGAAGCTTTCTTT.

This chain joins TRBV3-1 and TRBJ1-5; D is uncertain. With 2 bases removed from V and 11 bases from J, the gap between germline ends came to 13 bases. The germline gives CDR1 LGHDT, CDR2 YNNKEL (reference sequence). The CDR3 is 13 amino acids. The CDR3 sequence: CASSQKADGAQHF. The DNA of the CDR3 is TGTGCCAGCAGCCAAAAGGCGGACGGGGCCCAGCATTTT.

This clonotype was observed many times. This chain joins TRBV4-1 and TRBJ2-5, with TRBD2 matching 8 bases. The CDR3 has 14 residues. Trimming at V came to 6 bases and at J to 2 bases, leaving 5 bases not matched to a gene. The germline V gene encodes CDR1 MGHRA and CDR2 YSYEKL. CDR3 sequence reads: CASSPSGGQETQYF. CDR3 coding DNA: TGCGCCAGCAGTCCGTCGGGGGGGCAAGAGACCCAGTACTTC.